The 11 T cell receptor beta chains presented below share a single source sample, sequenced in a study of T cell changes during pregnancy in multiple sclerosis. Repertoires were generated with immunoSEQ multiplex PCR, while TCRdb's copy carries only in-frame clones and drops some. The sample has roughly 80,000 clones, roughly 93% seen once. The sample in question was peripheral blood, obtained in the second trimester of pregnancy. The receptors come from a female donor with multiple sclerosis, enrolled in a pregnancy study.

Written as DNA, the CDR3 is TGTGCCAGCAAGCTAGCGGGGAACACGAATGAGCAGTTCTTC. Protein: CASKLAGNTNEQFF. V and J are TRBV7-2 and TRBJ2-1, with TRBD2 matching 9 bases. Germline V gene data show CDR1 as SGHTA and CDR2 as FQGNSA. CDR3 length: 14 amino acids. V was clipped by 7 bases and J by 7 bases; unmatched bases: 8.

This chain connects TRBV9 to TRBJ2-7; 9 bases are shared with TRBD1. The germline V gene encodes CDR1 SGDLS and CDR2 YYNGEE. The V segment lost 1 base and the J segment 3 bases; nucleotides outside the gene matches: 5. The CDR3 contains 15 residues. DNA of the CDR3: TGTGCCAGCAGCGTAACAGGGACAGGGAACTACGAGCAGTACTTC. It is translated as CASSVTGTGNYEQYF.

This chain uses TRBV29-1 with TRBJ2-7; D possibly corresponds to TRBD1 (6 bases). This CDR3 is 11 amino acids long. Trimming cost V 6 bases and J 3 bases, with 9 bases left between them. Germline CDR1 SQVTM, CDR2 ANQGSEA. CDR3 sequence reads: CSVGQNYEQYF. CDR3 bases: TGCAGCGTCGGACAGAACTACGAGCAGTACTTC.

V gene TRBV13 combines with J gene TRBJ2-5; 12 bases are a match to TRBD2. The length of the CDR3 is 15 residues. Germline values: CDR1 PRHDT, CDR2 FYEKMQ (reference sequence). V gave up 5 bases and J gave up 4 bases; unmatched junction bases: 5. The CDR3 DNA reads as TGTGCCAGCAGCCAAGGACTAGCGGGGAGAGAGACCCAGTACTTC. It codes for CASSQGLAGRETQYF. Full variable domain (remainder filled in from reference TRBV13 and TRBJ2-5): AAGVIQSPRHLIKEKRETATLKCYPIPRHDTVYWYQQGPGQDPQFLISFYEKMQSDKGSIPDRFSAQQFSDYHSELNMSSLELGDSALYFCASSQGLAGRETQYFGPGTRLLVL.

The chain combines TRBV27 with TRBJ2-7; 11 bases match TRBD2. Germline V CDR1 and CDR2: MNHEY, SMNVEV (reference sequence). There are 14 residues in the CDR3. Trimming cost V 4 bases and J 3 bases; bases outside gene matches: 2. In nucleotides, the CDR3 is TGTGCCAGCAGTTCTAGCGGGGGGTTCTACGAGCAGTACTTC. Translated: CASSSSGGFYEQYF.

This chain connects TRBV18 to TRBJ2-3; 9 bases fit TRBD2. The CDR3 is 16 residues long. V trimming: 2 bases; J trimming: 4 bases; junction bases outside the gene matches: 7. Germline V CDR1 and CDR2: KGHSH, LQKENI. The CDR3 loop reads CASSPLRGGGADTQYF. The CDR3 bases are TGTGCCAGCTCACCATTGCGGGGGGGCGGCGCAGATACGCAGTATTTT.

The chain carries TRBV5-1 and TRBJ2-5, with a tentative D call TRBD1 (5 bases). The germline gives CDR1 SGHRS, CDR2 YFSETQ. V shed 6 bases and J shed 1 base, with 10 bases lying between them. The CDR3 contains 13 residues. CDR3 loop: CASTRQPQETQYF. CDR3 sequence (DNA): TGCGCCAGCACCCGACAGCCCCAAGAGACCCAGTACTTC.

This sequence joins TRBV4-1 and TRBJ1-2, with no clear D. The CDR3 loop spans 14 amino acids. V lost 4 bases and J lost 0, with 9 bases in between. CDR1 and CDR2 (germline): MGHRA, YSYEKL. The CDR3 reads CASSPHGSNYGYTF. DNA for the CDR3: TGCGCCAGCAGCCCCCACGGTTCTAACTATGGCTACACCTTC.

The CDR3 region is CSVEDRGAGLYNEQFF. CDR3 in DNA: TGCAGCGTAGAGGACAGGGGAGCCGGACTTTACAATGAGCAGTTCTTC. This chain joins TRBV29-1 and TRBJ2-1; TRBD1 agrees at 9 bases. This CDR3 contains 16 residues. Germline CDR1 and CDR2: SQVTM and ANQGSEA. V was clipped by 6 bases and J by 4 bases; unmatched bases: 13.

V usage is TRBV27 and J usage is TRBJ2-2; the D is unclear. V lost 7 bases to trimming and J lost 6 bases, with 6 bases between them. The CDR3 loop spans 11 amino acids. Germline V CDR1 and CDR2: MNHEY, SMNVEV (reference sequence). The CDR3 nucleotides are TGTGCCAGCATACTGGCCGGGGAGCTGTTTTTT. Amino acids: CASILAGELFF.

V and J are TRBV6-5 and TRBJ2-1, with 12 positions matching TRBD2. The CDR3 is made up of 14 amino acids. The V gene end was trimmed by 4 bases and the J gene end by 12 bases; junction bases not matched to a gene: 7. The V gene's germline CDR1 is MNHEY and CDR2 SVGAGI. CDR3: CASSFLAGGQGQFF. In DNA, the CDR3 is TGTGCCAGCAGTTTCCTAGCGGGGGGGCAGGGGCAGTTCTTC.